These 21 T cell receptor beta chains were sequenced from one sample in a study of T cells in Graves' hyperthyroidism and ophthalmopathy. Amplification yielded TCR beta CDR3 regions, with RNA transcripts as the source. When the TCR CDR3 underwent first-round RT-PCR, the HTBI primer set was used. A single record per CDR3 protein comes from TCRdb applying MiXCR to the multiplex PCR reads. The sample shows 35,000 to 45,000 distinct CDR3 sequences, about 49% of them seen only once. Sequencing was performed on blood. Source of these receptors: a woman in her 50s with Graves' hyperthyroidism that later progressed to Graves' ophthalmopathy.

This clonotype was recorded many times. The chain joins TRBV28 to TRBJ2-1; 12 bases map to TRBD2. The germline gives CDR1 MDHEN, CDR2 SYDVKM. The CDR3 has 15 amino acids. Unmatched junction bases numbered 8, after V lost 6 bases and J lost 8 bases. The CDR3 sequence: CASSSKASGRDEQFF. CDR3 nucleotides: TGTGCCAGCAGCTCCAAAGCTAGCGGGAGGGATGAGCAGTTCTTC.

CDR3 residues: CASSARENQQFF. Here the CDR3 DNA reads TGTGCCAGCAGTGCACGGGAAAATCAGCAGTTCTTC. This chain connects TRBV6-4 to TRBJ2-1, with D perhaps TRBD2 (5 bases). This CDR3 is 12 amino acids long. The germline CDR1 and CDR2 sequences are MRHNA and SNTAGT. V lost 4 bases and J 11 bases, leaving 12 bases between the germline ends.

The chain couples TRBV10-1 to TRBJ2-3; D perhaps matches TRBD1 (6 bases). CDR1 and CDR2 from the germline V gene are WNHNN and SYGVQD (reference sequence). The CDR3 has 15 amino acids. V was cut by 3 bases and J by 0 bases, with 10 bases left in between. The CDR3 here is CASSERDTSTDTQYF. DNA of the CDR3: TGCGCCAGCAGTGAACGGGACACAAGCACAGATACGCAGTATTTT.

In this sample, this clonotype is medium-sized. CDR3 in amino acids: CATSGHGSSYNEQFF. The CDR3 DNA reads as TGTGCCACCAGTGGGCACGGGAGCTCCTACAATGAGCAGTTCTTC. The chain recombines TRBV24-1 with TRBJ2-1, with D possibly matching TRBD2 (6 bases). V lost 5 bases and J lost 0, with 10 bases in between. The CDR3 has 15 residues. The germline V gene encodes CDR1 KGHDR and CDR2 SFDVKD.

Ten or more counts support this clonotype. The CDR3 sequence: CASSLKGVANYGYTF. The CDR3 DNA reads TGTGCCAGCAGTTTAAAGGGGGTAGCTAACTATGGCTACACCTTC. V usage is TRBV27 and J usage is TRBJ1-2; D is perhaps TRBD1 (6 bases). Germline CDR1 reads MNHEY; CDR2 reads SMNVEV (reference sequence). This CDR3 region has 15 residues. The germline V and J ends were trimmed by 2 bases and 0 bases, with 10 bases remaining between them.

This clonotype was seen repeatedly, ten times or more. V gene TRBV6-2 or TRBV6-3 combines with J gene TRBJ2-7; weak D call: TRBD1 (5 bases). V lost 6 bases and J 7 bases, leaving 19 bases between the germline ends. The CDR3 has 14 residues. The V gene's germline CDR1 is MNHEY and CDR2 SVGEGT. The CDR3 loop is CASRAAPQGREQYF. In DNA, the CDR3 is TGTGCCAGCAGAGCAGCTCCGCAGGGTAGGGAGCAGTACTTC.

To note about this clonotype: One end of the junction is discordant with germline, which a read error may explain. The chain employs TRBV5-1 and TRBJ1-2, with 8 positions matching TRBD1. The germline gives CDR1 SGHRS, CDR2 YFSETQ. The CDR3 has 14 residues. The CDR3 DNA is TGCGCCAGCAGCCCCGGGACAGGAAACTATGGCTTCACCTTC. As protein: CASSPGTGNYGFTF.

This rearrangement joins TRBV9 to TRBJ2-5, with D perhaps assigned TRBD1 or TRBD2 (5 bases each). The germline V gene encodes CDR1 SGDLS and CDR2 YYNGEE. The CDR3 loop spans 14 amino acids. V was trimmed by 1 base and J by 5 bases, leaving 12 bases between them. CDR3 nucleotide sequence: TGTGCCAGCAGCGTAAGAGGGACGGGCGAGACCCAGTACTTC. Encoded protein: CASSVRGTGETQYF.

This clonotype was seen ten or more times. J is TRBJ2-5 and V is TRBV11-2; 7 nucleotides line up with TRBD1. CDR1 and CDR2 (germline): SGHAT, FQNNGV. The CDR3 contains 15 residues. V was clipped by 4 bases and J by 1 base; unmatched bases: 6. The DNA for the CDR3 is TGTGCCAGCAGCTCCTGGACAGGTCCCCAAGAGACCCAGTACTTC. Protein: CASSSWTGPQETQYF.

V usage is TRBV10-3 and J usage is TRBJ2-7; D perhaps matches TRBD1 (5 bases). CDR3 size: 13 residues. V was trimmed by 6 bases and J by 3 bases, leaving 12 bases between them. The germline V gene encodes CDR1 ENHRY and CDR2 SYGVKD. In nucleotides, the CDR3 is TGTGCCATCAGGGGGCGATTGAGCTACGAGCAGTACTTC. This gives the protein CAIRGRLSYEQYF.

On this clonotype: A much larger clone sits a single nucleotide away, making a read error possible. In nucleotides, the CDR3 is TGTGCCAGCCCGGACAGCTATCGGTCTGGAAACACCATATATTTT. Translating it yields CASPDSYRSGNTIYF. This chain connects TRBV27 to TRBJ1-3, with a weak D call TRBD1 (6 bases). V dropped 8 bases and J dropped 1 base, with 15 bases sitting between them. Per the germline V gene, CDR1 is MNHEY and CDR2 is SMNVEV (reference sequence). The CDR3 loop spans 15 amino acids.

The CDR3 nucleotides read TGCAGCGCCCAAACAGGGCCCTACGAGCAGTACTTC. Its translation: CSAQTGPYEQYF. This chain connects TRBV20-1 to TRBJ2-7, with a tentative D call TRBD1 (6 bases). The CDR3 runs to 12 residues. Germline V lookup: CDR1 DFQATT, CDR2 SNEGSKA (reference sequence).

By its share, this clonotype is medium-sized. The rearrangement links TRBV9 to TRBJ2-7, with D unclear. Trimming removed 3 bases at V and 7 bases at J, with 11 bases between. The length of the CDR3 is 12 residues. In germline, CDR1 is SGDLS, CDR2 YYNGEE. The CDR3 reads CASSEAESEQYF. In DNA, the CDR3 is TGTGCCAGCAGCGAGGCGGAGAGTGAGCAGTACTTC.

There are many counts of this clonotype. The V gene is TRBV6-2 or TRBV6-3, the J gene TRBJ1-1; D possibly corresponds to TRBD1 (6 bases). V was clipped by 0 bases and J by 3 bases, with 17 bases between them. The CDR3 totals 17 residues. The germline CDR1 and CDR2 sequences are MNHEY and SVGEGT. The CDR3: CASSYSRGEERDTEAFF. DNA for the CDR3: TGTGCCAGCAGTTACTCGAGGGGGGAGGAGAGAGACACTGAAGCTTTCTTT.

A single count supports this clonotype. J is TRBJ2-3 and V is TRBV25-1; D ambiguous. Germline-derived CDR1 and CDR2 are MGHDK and SYGVNS. Trimming removed 6 bases from V and 0 bases from J, with 16 bases in between. This CDR3 is built from 16 residues. CDR3 nucleotide sequence: TGTGCCAGCAGAGCTACTCAGCGTGGTAGCACAGATACGCAGTATTTT. Encoded protein: CASRATQRGSTDTQYF.

V usage is TRBV10-3 and J usage is TRBJ1-2; 8 positions agree with TRBD1. Per germline, CDR1 ENHRY and CDR2 SYGVKD. The J segment lost 0 bases and the V segment lost 2 bases, leaving 11 bases of the junction unmatched. The CDR3 has 18 amino acids. CDR3 in DNA: TGTGCCATCAGTGAGCCGGGGACAGGAGGGTTGGCTAACTATGGCTACACCTTC. Its translation is CAISEPGTGGLANYGYTF.

By share of the sample, this clonotype is medium-sized. This rearrangement joins TRBV20-1 to TRBJ1-5; D is ambiguous. CDR1 is DFQATT, CDR2 SNEGSKA, per germline (reference sequence). The germline V and J ends were trimmed by 6 bases and 6 bases, with 15 bases remaining between them. This CDR3 spans 13 amino acids. This CDR3 reads CSADGPASQPQHF. The CDR3 coding sequence is TGCAGTGCAGATGGACCAGCGAGTCAGCCCCAGCATTTT.

In its sample, this clonotype was seen many times. The chain combines TRBV6-1 with TRBJ2-1; D remains unclear. The CDR3 length is 12 residues. V dropped 4 bases and J dropped 4 bases, with 5 bases sitting between them. From germline, CDR1 is MNHNS and CDR2 SASEGT. The CDR3 sequence: CASSVWYNEQFF. In DNA, the CDR3 is TGTGCCAGCAGTGTCTGGTACAATGAGCAGTTCTTC.

This clonotype was observed many times. The rearrangement joins TRBV7-9 to TRBJ1-1; D ambiguous. This CDR3 comprises 16 residues. Germline V lookup: CDR1 SEHNR, CDR2 FQNEAQ (reference sequence). Trimming left V 1 base short and J 1 base short, with 13 bases between. Here the CDR3 DNA reads TGTGCCAGCAGCTTAGAGCACGGGAGATCGAACACTGAAGCTTTCTTT. Translation: CASSLEHGRSNTEAFF. Using reference TRBV7-9 and TRBJ1-1 for the parts outside the CDR3, the full variable domain is DTGVSQNPRHKITKRGQNVTFRCDPISEHNRLYWYRQTLGQGPEFLTYFQNEAQLEKSRLLSDRFSAERPKGSFSTLEIQRTEQGDSAMYLCASSLEHGRSNTEAFFGQGTRLTVV.

This clonotype was seen at least ten times. The J gene is TRBJ2-1, the V gene TRBV5-1, with 12 bases identical to TRBD2. The CDR3 sequence is 17 residues long. The V segment lost 0 bases and the J segment 8 bases; nucleotides outside the gene matches: 9. The germline V gene has CDR1 SGHRS and CDR2 YFSETQ. The CDR3 DNA is TGCGCCAGCAGCTTGGGAGGCTTCGGACTAGCGGGATATGAGCAGTTCTTC. Its protein is CASSLGGFGLAGYEQFF.

This clonotype has at least ten counts. The chain employs TRBV20-1 and TRBJ1-1; 7 bases align to TRBD1. Germline-derived CDR1 and CDR2 are DFQATT and SNEGSKA (reference sequence). With V trimmed by 6 bases and J by 0 bases, 4 bases remained unmatched. The CDR3 sequence is 13 residues long. CDR3 residues: CSAKDRVNTEAFF. CDR3 coding DNA: TGCAGTGCAAAAGACAGGGTGAACACTGAAGCTTTCTTT.